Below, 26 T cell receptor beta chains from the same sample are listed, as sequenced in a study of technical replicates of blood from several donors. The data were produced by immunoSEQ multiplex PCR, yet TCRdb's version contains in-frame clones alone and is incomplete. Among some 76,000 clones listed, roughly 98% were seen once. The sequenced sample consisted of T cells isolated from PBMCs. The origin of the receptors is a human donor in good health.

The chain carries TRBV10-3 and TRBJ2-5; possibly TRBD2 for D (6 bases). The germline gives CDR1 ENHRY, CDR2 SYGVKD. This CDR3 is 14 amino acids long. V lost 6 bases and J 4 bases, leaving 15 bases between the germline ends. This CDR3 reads CAIRQTRTIETQYF. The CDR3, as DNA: TGTGCCATCAGACAGACTAGAACGATAGAGACCCAGTACTTC.

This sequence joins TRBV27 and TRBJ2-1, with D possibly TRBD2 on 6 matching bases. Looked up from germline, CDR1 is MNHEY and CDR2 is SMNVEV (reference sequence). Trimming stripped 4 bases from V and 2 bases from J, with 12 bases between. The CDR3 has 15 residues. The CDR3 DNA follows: TGTGCCAGCAGTTCGACGGGACTGGCCTACAATGAGCAGTTCTTC. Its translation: CASSSTGLAYNEQFF.

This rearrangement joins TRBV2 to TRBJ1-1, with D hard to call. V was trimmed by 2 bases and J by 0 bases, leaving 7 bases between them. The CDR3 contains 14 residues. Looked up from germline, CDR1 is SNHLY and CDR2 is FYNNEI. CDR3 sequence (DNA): TGTGCCAGCAGTGAAAGCGAATTGAACACTGAAGCTTTCTTT. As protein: CASSESELNTEAFF.

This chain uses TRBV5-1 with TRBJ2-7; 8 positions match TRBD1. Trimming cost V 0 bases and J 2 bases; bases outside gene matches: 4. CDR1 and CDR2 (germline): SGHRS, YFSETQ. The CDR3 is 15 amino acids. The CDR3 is CASSLAGTGAYEQYF. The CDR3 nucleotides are TGCGCCAGCAGCTTGGCCGGGACAGGAGCCTACGAGCAGTACTTC.

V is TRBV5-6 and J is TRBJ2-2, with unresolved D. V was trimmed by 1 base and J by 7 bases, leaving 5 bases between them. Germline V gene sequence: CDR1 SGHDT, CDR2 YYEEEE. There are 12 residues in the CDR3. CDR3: CASSLTGGELFF. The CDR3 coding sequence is TGTGCCAGCAGCTTGACTGGCGGGGAGCTGTTTTTT.

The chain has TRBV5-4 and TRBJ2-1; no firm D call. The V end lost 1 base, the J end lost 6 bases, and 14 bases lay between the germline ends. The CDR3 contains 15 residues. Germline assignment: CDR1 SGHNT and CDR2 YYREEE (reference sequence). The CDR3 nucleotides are TGTGCCAGCAGCTTGCTCCCTAGTTCATCCAATGAGCAGTTCTTC. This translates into CASSLLPSSSNEQFF.

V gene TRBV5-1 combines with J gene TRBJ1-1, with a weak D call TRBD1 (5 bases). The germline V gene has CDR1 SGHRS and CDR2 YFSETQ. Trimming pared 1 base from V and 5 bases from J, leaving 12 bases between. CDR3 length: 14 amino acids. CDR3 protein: CASSLRDSGTEAFF. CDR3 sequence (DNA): TGCGCCAGCAGCTTGAGGGACTCAGGGACTGAAGCTTTCTTT.

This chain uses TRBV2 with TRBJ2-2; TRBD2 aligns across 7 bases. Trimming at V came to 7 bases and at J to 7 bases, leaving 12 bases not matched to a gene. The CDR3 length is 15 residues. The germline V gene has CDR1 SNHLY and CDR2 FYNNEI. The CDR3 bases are TGTGCCAGCATGGGCGGGAGTGGTAGGATCGGGGAGCTGTTTTTT. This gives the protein CASMGGSGRIGELFF.

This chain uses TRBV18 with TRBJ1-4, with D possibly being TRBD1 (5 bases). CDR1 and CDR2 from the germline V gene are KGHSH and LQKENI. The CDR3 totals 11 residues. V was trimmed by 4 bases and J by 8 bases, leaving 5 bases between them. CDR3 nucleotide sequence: TGTGCCAGCTCACAGGGGGAAAAACTGTTTTTT. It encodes CASSQGEKLFF.

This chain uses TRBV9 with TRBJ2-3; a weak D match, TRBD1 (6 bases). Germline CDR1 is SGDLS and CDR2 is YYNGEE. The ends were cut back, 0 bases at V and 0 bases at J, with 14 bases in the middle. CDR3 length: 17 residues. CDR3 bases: TGTGCCAGCAGCGTAGTCCCGACAGGACCTAGCACAGATACGCAGTATTTT. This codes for CASSVVPTGPSTDTQYF.

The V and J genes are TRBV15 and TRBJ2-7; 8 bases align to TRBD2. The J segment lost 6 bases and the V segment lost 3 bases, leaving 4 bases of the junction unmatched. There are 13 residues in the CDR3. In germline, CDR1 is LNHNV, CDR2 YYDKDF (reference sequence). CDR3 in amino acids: CATSSRGGFEQYF. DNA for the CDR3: TGTGCCACCAGCAGCCGGGGGGGATTCGAGCAGTACTTC.

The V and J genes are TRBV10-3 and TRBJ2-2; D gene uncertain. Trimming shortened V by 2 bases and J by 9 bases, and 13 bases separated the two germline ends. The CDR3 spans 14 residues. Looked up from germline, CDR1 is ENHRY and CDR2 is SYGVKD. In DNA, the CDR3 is TGTGCCATCAGTGAGGTTGGCCGCTTAAGGGAGCTGTTTTTT. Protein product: CAISEVGRLRELFF.

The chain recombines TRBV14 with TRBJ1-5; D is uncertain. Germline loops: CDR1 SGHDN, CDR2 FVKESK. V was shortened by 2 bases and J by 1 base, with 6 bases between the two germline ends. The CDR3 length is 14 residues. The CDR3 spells CASSQTHSNQPQHF. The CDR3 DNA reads TGTGCCAGCAGCCAAACTCACAGCAATCAGCCCCAGCATTTT.

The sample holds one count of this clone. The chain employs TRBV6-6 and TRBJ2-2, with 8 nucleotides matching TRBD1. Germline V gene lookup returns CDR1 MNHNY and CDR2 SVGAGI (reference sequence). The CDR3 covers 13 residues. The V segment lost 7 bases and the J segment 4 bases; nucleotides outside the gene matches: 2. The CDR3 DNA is TGTGCCAGCATACAGGGGGTCACCGGGGAGCTGTTTTTT. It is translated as CASIQGVTGELFF.

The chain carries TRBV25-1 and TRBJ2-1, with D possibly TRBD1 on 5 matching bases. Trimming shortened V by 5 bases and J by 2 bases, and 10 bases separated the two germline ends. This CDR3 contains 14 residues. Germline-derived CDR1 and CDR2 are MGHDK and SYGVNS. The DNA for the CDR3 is TGTGCCAGCAGTTCGACAGAGGCCTACAATGAGCAGTTCTTC. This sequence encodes CASSSTEAYNEQFF.

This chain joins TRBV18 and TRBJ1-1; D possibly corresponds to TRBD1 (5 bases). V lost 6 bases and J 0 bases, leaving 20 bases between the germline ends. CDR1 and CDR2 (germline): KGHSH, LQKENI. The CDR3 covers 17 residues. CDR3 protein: CASSTILAGSMNTEAFF. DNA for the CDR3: TGTGCCAGCTCTACAATTTTGGCAGGGTCCATGAACACTGAAGCTTTCTTT.

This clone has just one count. The CDR3 sequence: CASSFRDRGLLRNDEQFF. The CDR3 DNA reads as TGTGCCAGCAGTTTCCGGGACAGGGGGCTTCTACGTAACGATGAGCAGTTCTTC. The rearrangement joins TRBV27 to TRBJ2-1; TRBD1 matches 12 bases. This CDR3 has 18 amino acids. J lost 8 bases, V lost 3 bases, and 14 bases had no gene match. Germline CDR1 reads MNHEY; CDR2 reads SMNVEV (reference sequence).

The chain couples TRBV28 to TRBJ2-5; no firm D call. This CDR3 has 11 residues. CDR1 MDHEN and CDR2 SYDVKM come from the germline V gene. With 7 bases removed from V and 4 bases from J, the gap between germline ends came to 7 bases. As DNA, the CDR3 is TGTGCCAGCACATCGGGAGAGACCCAGTACTTC. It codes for CASTSGETQYF.

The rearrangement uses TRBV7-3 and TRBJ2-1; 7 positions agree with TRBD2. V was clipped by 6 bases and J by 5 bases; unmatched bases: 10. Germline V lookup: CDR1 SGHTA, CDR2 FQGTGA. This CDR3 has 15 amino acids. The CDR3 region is CASSRSGTTDNEQFF. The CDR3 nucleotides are TGTGCCAGCAGTCGTTCCGGGACTACAGACAATGAGCAGTTCTTC.

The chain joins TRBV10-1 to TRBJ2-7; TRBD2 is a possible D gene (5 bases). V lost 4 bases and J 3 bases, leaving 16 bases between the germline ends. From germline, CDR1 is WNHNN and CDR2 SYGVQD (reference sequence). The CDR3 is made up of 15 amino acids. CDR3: CASSASPGTIYEQYF. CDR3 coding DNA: TGCGCCAGCAGTGCAAGCCCGGGAACAATCTACGAGCAGTACTTC.

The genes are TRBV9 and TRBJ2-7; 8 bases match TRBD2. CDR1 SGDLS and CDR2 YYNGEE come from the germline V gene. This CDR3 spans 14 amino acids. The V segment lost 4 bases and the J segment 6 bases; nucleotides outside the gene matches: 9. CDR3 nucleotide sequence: TGTGCCAGCAGCCCATGGACCCGGGAGGGCGAGCAGTACTTC. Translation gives CASSPWTREGEQYF. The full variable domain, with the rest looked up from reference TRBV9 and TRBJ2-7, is DSGVTQTPKHLITATGQRVTLRCSPRSGDLSVYWYQQSLDQGLQFLIQYYNGEERAKGNILERFSAQQFPDLHSELNLSSLELGDSALYFCASSPWTREGEQYFGPGTRLTVT.

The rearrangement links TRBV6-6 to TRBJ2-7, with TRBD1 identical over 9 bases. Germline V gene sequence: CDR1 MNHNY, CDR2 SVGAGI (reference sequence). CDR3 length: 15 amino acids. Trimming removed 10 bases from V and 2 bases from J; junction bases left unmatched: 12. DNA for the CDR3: TGTGCCACCGCCTCCCGGGACAGGGTTCCCTACGAGCAGTACTTC. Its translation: CATASRDRVPYEQYF.

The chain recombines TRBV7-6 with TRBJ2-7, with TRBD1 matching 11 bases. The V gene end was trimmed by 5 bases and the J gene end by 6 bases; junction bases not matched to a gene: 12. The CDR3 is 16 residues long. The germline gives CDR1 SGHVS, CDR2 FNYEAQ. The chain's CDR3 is CASSIERDRGFSEQYF. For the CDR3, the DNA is TGTGCCAGCAGCATAGAACGGGACAGGGGGTTCTCCGAGCAGTACTTC.

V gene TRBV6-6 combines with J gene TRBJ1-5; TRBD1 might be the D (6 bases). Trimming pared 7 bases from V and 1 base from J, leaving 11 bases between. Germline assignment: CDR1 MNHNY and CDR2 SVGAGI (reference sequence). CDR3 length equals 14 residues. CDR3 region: CASTLGQSNQPQHF. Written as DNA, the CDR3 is TGTGCCAGCACTCTGGGACAAAGCAATCAGCCCCAGCATTTT.

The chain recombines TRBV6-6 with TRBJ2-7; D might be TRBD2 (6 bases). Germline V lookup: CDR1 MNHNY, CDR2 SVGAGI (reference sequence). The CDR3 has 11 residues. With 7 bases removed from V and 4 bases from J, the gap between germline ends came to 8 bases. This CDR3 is CASMEGYEQYF. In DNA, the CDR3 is TGTGCCAGCATGGAGGGTTACGAGCAGTACTTC.

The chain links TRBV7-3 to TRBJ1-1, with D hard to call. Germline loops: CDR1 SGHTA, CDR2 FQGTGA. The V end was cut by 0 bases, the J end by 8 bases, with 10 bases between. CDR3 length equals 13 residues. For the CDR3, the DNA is TGTGCCAGCAGCTTAACAACGGCGGGGGAAGCTTTCTTT. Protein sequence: CASSLTTAGEAFF.